The 3 T cell receptor beta chains below all came from one sample that was sequenced in a study of identical twins. TCRdb redid the calling of the 5' RACE reads with MiXCR, one entry per CDR3 protein. Altogether about 530,000 distinct CDR3 sequences are present, approximately 20% being singletons, with the ten largest covering approximately 0.5%. This sample also belongs to another study, concerning yellow fever vaccine responses in identical twins.

Input material: CD4+ T cells sorted from blood. The receptors originated from a woman aged 18-29 years in good health.

This clonotype has more than one count but fewer than ten. CDR3 coding DNA: TGCGCCAGCAGCCAAGAAGTCCTGTTCAGGAATGAGCAGTTCTTC. Protein: CASSQEVLFRNEQFF. The rearrangement uses TRBV4-1 and TRBJ2-1; D gene unclear. The CDR3 contains 15 residues. Trimming took 0 bases from V and 7 from J, leaving 13 bases between them. Germline CDR1 is MGHRA and CDR2 is YSYEKL.

This clonotype was picked up a small number of times. The chain carries TRBV5-1 and TRBJ1-4; the D is unclear. The CDR3 totals 14 residues. The germline V gene encodes CDR1 SGHRS and CDR2 YFSETQ. V lost 4 bases and J 7 bases, leaving 14 bases between the germline ends. Here the CDR3 DNA reads TGCGCCAGCAGCCCTGTAACCTCCGGTGAAAAACTGTTTTTT. Translated, it gives CASSPVTSGEKLFF.

The chain uses TRBV4-1 and TRBJ1-4, with 7 nucleotides matching TRBD1. CDR3 length equals 12 residues. Germline V lookup: CDR1 MGHRA, CDR2 YSYEKL. V lost 3 bases and J lost 14; bases outside the gene matches: 6. As DNA, the CDR3 is TGCGCCAGCAGCCATGTACAGGGGAGGCTGTTTTTT. This encodes CASSHVQGRLFF.